Each of the 11 T cell receptor beta chains below was sequenced from the same sample in a study of blood T cell repertoires in COVID-19. Using immunoSEQ multiplex PCR, the repertoire was profiled, and TCRdb retains in-frame clones only, with some absent. This table holds roughly 150,000 clones, more than 65% found once. The sample taken for sequencing was peripheral blood. Receptors originate from a woman aged 50 to 65 in a cohort sampled during active or convalescent COVID-19.

A few counts support this clone. This chain uses TRBV6-5 with TRBJ2-5; TRBD2 matches at 7 bases. This CDR3 region has 14 residues. Germline V gene sequence: CDR1 MNHEY, CDR2 SVGAGI. V was pared by 5 bases and J by 2 bases, with 5 bases of the junction left unmatched. The CDR3 nucleotides are TGTGCCAGCAGTCCCGGACTAGTGCAAGAGACCCAGTACTTC. Translation gives CASSPGLVQETQYF.

The chain links TRBV5-4 to TRBJ1-1; TRBD1 matches 9 bases. CDR1 is SGHNT, CDR2 YYREEE, per germline (reference sequence). The ends lost 6 bases at V and 3 bases at J; junction bases unmatched: 15. There are 17 residues in the CDR3. In nucleotides, the CDR3 is TGTGCCAGCAATCTTCCCGGACAGGGGTGGAGTGACACTGAAGCTTTCTTT. Translation: CASNLPGQGWSDTEAFF.

The chain employs TRBV29-1 and TRBJ1-2; D not resolved. V was cut by 1 base and J by 3 bases, with 6 bases left in between. Per germline, CDR1 SQVTM and CDR2 ANQGSEA. The CDR3 is 12 residues long. CDR3 residues: CSVEARYYGYTF. DNA for the CDR3: TGCAGCGTTGAAGCCAGATACTATGGCTACACCTTC.

This chain uses TRBV12-3 or TRBV12-4 with TRBJ1-5; TRBD1 is a possible D gene (5 bases). Trimming took off 6 bases at V and 6 bases at J, with 9 bases between the two ends. This CDR3 comprises 12 residues. The CDR3 spells CASRRGSQPQHF. DNA for the CDR3: TGTGCCAGCAGAAGGGGATCTCAGCCCCAGCATTTT.

The chain combines TRBV4-3 with TRBJ1-5, with no clear D. This CDR3 contains 17 residues. CDR1 is LGHNA and CDR2 is YSLEER in the germline V gene. The V gene lost 0 bases and the J gene lost 2 bases, with 14 bases spanning the gap. The CDR3 is CASSQDPSRGGNQPQHF. The CDR3 DNA follows: TGCGCCAGCAGCCAAGATCCTTCCCGGGGAGGCAATCAGCCCCAGCATTTT.

CDR3 nucleotide sequence: TGTGCCAGCACTCCCGAACTATTCTACGAGCAGTACTTC. Protein: CASTPELFYEQYF. V is TRBV12-3 or TRBV12-4 and J is TRBJ2-7; D gene unclear. CDR3 length: 13 amino acids. Trimming shortened V by 7 bases and J by 3 bases, and 13 bases separated the two germline ends.

This clone was detected a few times. The chain uses TRBV7-3 and TRBJ2-1, with 9 bases identical to TRBD2. Germline V gene data show CDR1 as SGHTA and CDR2 as FQGTGA. V lost 0 bases and J lost 6; bases outside the gene matches: 3. This CDR3 is 15 amino acids long. As DNA, the CDR3 is TGTGCCAGCAGCTTAACAGCGGGGGGCAGCAATGAGCAGTTCTTC. This gives the protein CASSLTAGGSNEQFF.

The chain employs TRBV5-1 and TRBJ1-6; D is undetermined. V was shortened by 0 bases and J by 6 bases, with 10 bases between the two germline ends. The germline V gene has CDR1 SGHRS and CDR2 YFSETQ. The CDR3 length is 15 residues. The chain's CDR3 is CASSLAEGLNSPLHF. The CDR3 DNA reads as TGCGCCAGCAGCTTGGCAGAGGGTCTTAATTCACCCCTCCACTTT.

This clone came up once. The chain combines TRBV4-1 with TRBJ1-1; D gene unclear. CDR3 length equals 16 residues. V was shortened by 0 bases and J by 3 bases, with 14 bases between the two germline ends. Germline CDR1 and CDR2: MGHRA and YSYEKL. The DNA for the CDR3 is TGCGCCAGCAGCCAAGACTCAACTCGGGAATACACTGAAGCTTTCTTT. It encodes CASSQDSTREYTEAFF.

The chain joins TRBV3-1 (or the pseudogene TRBV3-2) to TRBJ1-1; possible D gene TRBD1, 6 bases. V lost 7 bases, J lost 0 bases, and 18 bases lay in between. This CDR3 comprises 16 residues. Germline V lookup: CDR1 LGHDT, CDR2 YNNKEL (reference sequence). The CDR3 DNA is TGTGCCAGCACCCAGGGACACCAGCTAATGAACACTGAAGCTTTCTTT. Its translation: CASTQGHQLMNTEAFF.

The chain has TRBV7-2 and TRBJ2-3, with 14 bases lining up with TRBD2. Germline trimming cut 4 bases from V and 3 bases from J; bases unmatched to any gene: 3. Germline V gene sequence: CDR1 SGHTA, CDR2 FQGNSA. The CDR3 contains 16 residues. The chain's CDR3 is CASSSGLAGGTDTQYF. In DNA form, the CDR3 reads TGTGCCAGCAGCTCCGGACTAGCGGGGGGAACAGATACGCAGTATTTT.